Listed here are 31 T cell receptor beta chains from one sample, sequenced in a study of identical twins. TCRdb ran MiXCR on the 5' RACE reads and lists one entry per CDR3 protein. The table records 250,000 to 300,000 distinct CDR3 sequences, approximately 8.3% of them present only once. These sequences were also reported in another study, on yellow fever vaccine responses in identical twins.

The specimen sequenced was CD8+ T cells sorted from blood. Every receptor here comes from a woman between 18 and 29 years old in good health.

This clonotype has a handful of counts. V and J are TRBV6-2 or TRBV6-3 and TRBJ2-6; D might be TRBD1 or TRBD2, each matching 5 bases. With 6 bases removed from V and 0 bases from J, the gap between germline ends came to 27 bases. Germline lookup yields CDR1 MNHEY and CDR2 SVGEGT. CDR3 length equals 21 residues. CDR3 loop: CASRPLTITGVGDSGANVLTF. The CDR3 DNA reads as TGTGCCAGCAGACCGCTCACTATAACAGGAGTCGGGGACTCTGGGGCCAACGTCCTGACTTTC.

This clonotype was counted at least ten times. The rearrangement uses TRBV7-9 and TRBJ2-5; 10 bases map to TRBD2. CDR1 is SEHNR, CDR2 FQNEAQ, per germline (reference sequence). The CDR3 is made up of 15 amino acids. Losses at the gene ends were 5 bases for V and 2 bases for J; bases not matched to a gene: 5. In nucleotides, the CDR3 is TGTGCCAGCAGCCTCATACTAGCGGGGCAAGAGACCCAGTACTTC. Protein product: CASSLILAGQETQYF. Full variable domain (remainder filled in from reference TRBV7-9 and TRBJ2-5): DTGVSQNPRHKITKRGQNVTFRCDPISEHNRLYWYRQTLGQGPEFLTYFQNEAQLEKSRLLSDRFSAERPKGSFSTLEIQRTEQGDSAMYLCASSLILAGQETQYFGPGTRLLVL.

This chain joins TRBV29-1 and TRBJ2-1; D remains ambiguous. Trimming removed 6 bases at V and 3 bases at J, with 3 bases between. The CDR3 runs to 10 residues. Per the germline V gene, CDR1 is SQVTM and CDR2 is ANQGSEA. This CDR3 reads CSVYYNEQFF. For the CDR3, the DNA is TGCAGCGTATACTACAATGAGCAGTTCTTC.

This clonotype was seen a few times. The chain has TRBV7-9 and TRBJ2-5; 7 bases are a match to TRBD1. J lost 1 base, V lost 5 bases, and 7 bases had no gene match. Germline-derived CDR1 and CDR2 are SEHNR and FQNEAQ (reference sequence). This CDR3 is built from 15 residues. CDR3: CASSPGGRPQETQYF. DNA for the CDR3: TGTGCCAGCAGCCCAGGGGGACGGCCCCAAGAGACCCAGTACTTC.

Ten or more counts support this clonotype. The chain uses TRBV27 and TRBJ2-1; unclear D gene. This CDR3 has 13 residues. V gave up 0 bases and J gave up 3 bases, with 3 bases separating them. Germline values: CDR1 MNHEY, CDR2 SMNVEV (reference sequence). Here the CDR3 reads CASSLSVYNEQFF. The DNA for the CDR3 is TGTGCCAGCAGTTTATCGGTCTACAATGAGCAGTTCTTC.

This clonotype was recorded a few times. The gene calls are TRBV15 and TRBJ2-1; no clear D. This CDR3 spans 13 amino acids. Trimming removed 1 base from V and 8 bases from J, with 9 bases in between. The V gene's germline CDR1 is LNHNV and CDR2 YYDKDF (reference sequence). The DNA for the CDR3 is TGTGCCACCAGCAGAGGGTTTTTGGATGAGCAGTTCTTC. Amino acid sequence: CATSRGFLDEQFF.

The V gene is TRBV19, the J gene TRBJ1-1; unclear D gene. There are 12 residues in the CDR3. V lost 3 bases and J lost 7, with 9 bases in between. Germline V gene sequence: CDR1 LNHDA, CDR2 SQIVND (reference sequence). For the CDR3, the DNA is TGTGCCAGTAGTATTGGGTACAGTGAAGCTTTCTTT. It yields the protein CASSIGYSEAFF.

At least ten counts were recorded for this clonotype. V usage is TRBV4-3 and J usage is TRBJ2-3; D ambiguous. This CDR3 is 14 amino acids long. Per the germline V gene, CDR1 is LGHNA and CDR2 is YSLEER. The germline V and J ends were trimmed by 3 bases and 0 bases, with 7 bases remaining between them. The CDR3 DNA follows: TGCGCCAGCAGCCAGGCGGATAGCACAGATACGCAGTATTTT. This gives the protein CASSQADSTDTQYF.

The CDR3 DNA reads as TGTGCCAGCAGCCGCACCGGGACAGGCTACTCCTACGAGCAGTACTTC. Amino acids: CASSRTGTGYSYEQYF. The chain employs TRBV14 and TRBJ2-7, with 8 bases lining up with TRBD1. CDR3 length equals 16 residues. The germline V gene has CDR1 SGHDN and CDR2 FVKESK. Trimming removed 4 bases from V and 0 bases from J; junction bases left unmatched: 8.

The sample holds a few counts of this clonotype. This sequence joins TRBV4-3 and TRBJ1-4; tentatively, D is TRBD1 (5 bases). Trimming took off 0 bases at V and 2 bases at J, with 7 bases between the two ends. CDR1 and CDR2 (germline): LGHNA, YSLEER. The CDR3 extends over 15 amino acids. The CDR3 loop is CASSQDRVTNEKLFF. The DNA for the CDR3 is TGCGCCAGCAGCCAAGACAGGGTTACTAATGAAAAACTGTTTTTT.

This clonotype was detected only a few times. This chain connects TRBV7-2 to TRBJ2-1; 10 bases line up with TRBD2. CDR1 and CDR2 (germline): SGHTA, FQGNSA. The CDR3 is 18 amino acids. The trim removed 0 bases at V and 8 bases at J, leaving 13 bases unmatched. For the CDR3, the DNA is TGTGCCAGCAGCTTAGCGAGCGGGGGGGGTATAGTCGGCTATGAGCAGTTCTTC. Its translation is CASSLASGGGIVGYEQFF.

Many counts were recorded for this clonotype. In DNA form, the CDR3 reads TGTGCCAGCAGTTTAGCGACACAGCAGAACTACGAGCAGTACTTC. It translates to CASSLATQQNYEQYF. The rearrangement joins TRBV12-3 or TRBV12-4 to TRBJ2-7; D gene unclear. V lost 0 bases and J 3 bases, leaving 12 bases between the germline ends. This CDR3 is 15 amino acids long.

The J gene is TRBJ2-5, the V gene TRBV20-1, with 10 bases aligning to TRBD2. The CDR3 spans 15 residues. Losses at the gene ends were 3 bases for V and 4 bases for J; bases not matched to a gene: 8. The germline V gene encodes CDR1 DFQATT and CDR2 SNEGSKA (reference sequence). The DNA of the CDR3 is TGCAGTGCTAGTAAGCTAGCGGGAGTTGGAGAGACCCAGTACTTC. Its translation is CSASKLAGVGETQYF.

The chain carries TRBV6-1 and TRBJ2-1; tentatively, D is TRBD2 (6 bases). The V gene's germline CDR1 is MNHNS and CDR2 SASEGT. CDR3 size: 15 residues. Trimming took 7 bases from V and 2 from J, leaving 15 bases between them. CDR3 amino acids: CASNKRGVTYNEQFF. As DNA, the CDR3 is TGTGCCAGCAATAAGCGCGGGGTTACCTACAATGAGCAGTTCTTC.

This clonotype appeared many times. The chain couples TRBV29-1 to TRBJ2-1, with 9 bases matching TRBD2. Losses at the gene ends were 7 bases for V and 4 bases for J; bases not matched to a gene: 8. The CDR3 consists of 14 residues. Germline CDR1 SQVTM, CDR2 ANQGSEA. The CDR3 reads CSARAGGGYNEQFF. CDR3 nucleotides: TGCAGCGCCCGTGCGGGGGGGGGTTACAATGAGCAGTTCTTC.

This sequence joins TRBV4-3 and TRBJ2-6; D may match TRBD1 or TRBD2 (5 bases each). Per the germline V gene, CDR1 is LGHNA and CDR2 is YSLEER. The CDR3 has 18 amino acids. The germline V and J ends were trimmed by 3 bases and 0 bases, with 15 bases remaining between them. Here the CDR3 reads CASSQAGTESSGANVLTF. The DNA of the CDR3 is TGCGCCAGCAGCCAGGCCGGGACCGAGAGCTCTGGGGCCAACGTCCTGACTTTC.

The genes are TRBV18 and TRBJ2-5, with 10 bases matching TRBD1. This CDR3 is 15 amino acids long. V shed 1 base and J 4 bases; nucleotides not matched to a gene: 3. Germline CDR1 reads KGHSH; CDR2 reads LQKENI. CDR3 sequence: CASSPLRDRGETQYF. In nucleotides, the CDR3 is TGTGCCAGCTCACCACTACGGGACAGGGGAGAGACCCAGTACTTC.

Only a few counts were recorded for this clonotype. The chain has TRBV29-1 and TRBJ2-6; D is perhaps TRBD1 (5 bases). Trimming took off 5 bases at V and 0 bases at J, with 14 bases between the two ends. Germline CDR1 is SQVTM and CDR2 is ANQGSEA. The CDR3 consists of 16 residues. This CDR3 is CSVRGSSPSGANVLTF. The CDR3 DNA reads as TGCAGCGTTAGGGGCAGTTCCCCCTCTGGGGCCAACGTCCTGACTTTC.

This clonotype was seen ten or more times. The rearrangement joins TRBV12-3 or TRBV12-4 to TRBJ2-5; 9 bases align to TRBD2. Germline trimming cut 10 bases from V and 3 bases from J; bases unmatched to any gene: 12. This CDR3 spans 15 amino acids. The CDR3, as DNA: TGTGCCACCGCGGGGGGGTCAACAGCCAAAGAGACCCAGTACTTC. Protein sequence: CATAGGSTAKETQYF.

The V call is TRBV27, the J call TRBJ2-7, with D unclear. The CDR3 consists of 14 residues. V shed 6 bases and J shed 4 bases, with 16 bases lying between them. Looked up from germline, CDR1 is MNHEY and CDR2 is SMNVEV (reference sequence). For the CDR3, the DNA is TGTGCCAGCAGCCCCTCAGGCGGATTATACGAGCAGTACTTC. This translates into CASSPSGGLYEQYF.

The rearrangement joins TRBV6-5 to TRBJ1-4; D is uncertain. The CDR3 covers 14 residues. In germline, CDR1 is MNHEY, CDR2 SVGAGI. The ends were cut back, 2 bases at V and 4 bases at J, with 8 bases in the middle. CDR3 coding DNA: TGTGCCAGCAGTTACACTGGGTATAATGAAAAACTGTTTTTT. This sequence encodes CASSYTGYNEKLFF.

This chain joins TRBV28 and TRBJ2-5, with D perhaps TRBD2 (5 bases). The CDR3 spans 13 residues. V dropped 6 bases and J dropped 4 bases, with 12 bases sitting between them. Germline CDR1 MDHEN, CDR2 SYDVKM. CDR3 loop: CASRATITETQYF. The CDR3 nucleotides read TGTGCCAGCAGGGCGACTATTACAGAGACCCAGTACTTC.

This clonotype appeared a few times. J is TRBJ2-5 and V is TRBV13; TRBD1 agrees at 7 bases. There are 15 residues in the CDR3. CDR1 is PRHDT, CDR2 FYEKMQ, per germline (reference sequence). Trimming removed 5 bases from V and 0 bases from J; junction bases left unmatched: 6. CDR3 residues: CASSKTGPYQETQYF. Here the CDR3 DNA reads TGTGCCAGCAGCAAGACAGGGCCGTACCAAGAGACCCAGTACTTC. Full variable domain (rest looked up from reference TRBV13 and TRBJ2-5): AAGVIQSPRHLIKEKRETATLKCYPIPRHDTVYWYQQGPGQDPQFLISFYEKMQSDKGSIPDRFSAQQFSDYHSELNMSSLELGDSALYFCASSKTGPYQETQYFGPGTRLLVL.

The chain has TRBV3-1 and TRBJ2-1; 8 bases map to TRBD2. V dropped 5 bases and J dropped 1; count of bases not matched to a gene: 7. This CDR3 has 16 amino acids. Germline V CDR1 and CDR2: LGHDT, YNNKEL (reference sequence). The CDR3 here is CASSSLTSGSYNEQFF. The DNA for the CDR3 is TGTGCCAGCAGCTCCCTAACTAGCGGATCCTACAATGAGCAGTTCTTC.

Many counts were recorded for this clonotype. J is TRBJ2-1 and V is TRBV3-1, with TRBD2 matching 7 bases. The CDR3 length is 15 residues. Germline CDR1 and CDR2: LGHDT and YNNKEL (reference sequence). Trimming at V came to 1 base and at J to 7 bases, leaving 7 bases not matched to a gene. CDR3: CASSQGRGIANEQFF. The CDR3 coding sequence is TGTGCCAGCAGCCAAGGGCGGGGGATAGCAAATGAGCAGTTCTTC.

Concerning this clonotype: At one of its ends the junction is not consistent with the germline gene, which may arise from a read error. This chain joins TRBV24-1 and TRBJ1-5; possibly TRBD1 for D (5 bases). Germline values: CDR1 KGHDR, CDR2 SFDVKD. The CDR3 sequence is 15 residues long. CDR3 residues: CATSDEDSHNQPHHF. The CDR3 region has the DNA TGTGCCACCAGTGATGAAGACAGCCACAATCAGCCCCATCATTTT.

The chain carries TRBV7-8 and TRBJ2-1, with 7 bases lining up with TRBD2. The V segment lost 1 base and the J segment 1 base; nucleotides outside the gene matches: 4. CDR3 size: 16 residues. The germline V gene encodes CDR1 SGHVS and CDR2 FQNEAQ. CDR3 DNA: TGTGCCAGCAGCTTAGAATCTAGCGGATCCTACAATGAGCAGTTCTTC. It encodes CASSLESSGSYNEQFF.

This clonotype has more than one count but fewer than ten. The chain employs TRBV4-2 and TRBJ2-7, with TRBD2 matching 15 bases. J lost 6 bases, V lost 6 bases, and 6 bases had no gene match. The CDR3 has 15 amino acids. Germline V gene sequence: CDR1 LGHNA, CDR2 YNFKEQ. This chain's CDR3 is CASSQPGLAGGEQYF. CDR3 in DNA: TGTGCCAGCAGTCAACCGGGACTAGCGGGAGGCGAGCAGTACTTC.

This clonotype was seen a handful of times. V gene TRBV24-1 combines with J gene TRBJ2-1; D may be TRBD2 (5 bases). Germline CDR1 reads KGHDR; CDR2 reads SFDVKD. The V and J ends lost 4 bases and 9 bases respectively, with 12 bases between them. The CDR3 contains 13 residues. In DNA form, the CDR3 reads TGTGCCACCAGTGACTCTTTGGAGGCTGAGCAGTTCTTC. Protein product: CATSDSLEAEQFF.

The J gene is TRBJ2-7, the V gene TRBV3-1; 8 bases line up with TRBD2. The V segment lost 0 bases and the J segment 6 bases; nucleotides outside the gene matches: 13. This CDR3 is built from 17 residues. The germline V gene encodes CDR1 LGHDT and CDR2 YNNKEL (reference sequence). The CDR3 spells CASSQEVLGRAPGEQYF. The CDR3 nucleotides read TGTGCCAGCAGCCAAGAGGTCCTCGGGAGGGCCCCTGGCGAGCAGTACTTC.

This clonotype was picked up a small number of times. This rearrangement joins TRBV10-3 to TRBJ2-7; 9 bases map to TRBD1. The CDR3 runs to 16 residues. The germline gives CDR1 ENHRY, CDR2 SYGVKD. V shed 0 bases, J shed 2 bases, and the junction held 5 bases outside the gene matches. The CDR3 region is CAISESGGTGTYEQYF. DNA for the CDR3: TGTGCCATCAGTGAGTCGGGAGGGACAGGGACCTACGAGCAGTACTTC.